The following is a T cell receptor (beta chain) sequence with its context. It lacks a known antigen. It has no much larger one-base neighbor in the sample; base qualities were not kept. This sample was included in a study of T-cell memory formation after mild COVID-19 (dated by TCRdb to about 2021). Regarding the study in general: TCR sequence clusters from the two donors were found to be largely donor specific. The cohort was made up of two young adult volunteers, one female and one male, who were previously healthy. In a couple of donors, T-cell clones that expanded and contracted after mild COVID-19 were followed by sequencing TCRalpha and TCRbeta repertoires longitudinally.

The CDR3, from cysteine to phenylalanine, totals 16 residues. The kept DNA is CDR3 alone, 48 bases in frame from the first base. Here V drops 1 base and J drops 7 bases, and the junction holds 8 bases not matched to any gene. CDR1 and CDR2 were assigned from the germline V gene as SGHTA and FQGNSA. Sequencing used an Illumina NovaSeq 6000. cDNA libraries for TCRalpha and TCRbeta were prepared by 5'RACE using constant-segment primers, with sample barcodes and unique molecular identifiers added. Trizol reagent was used to extract RNA from every sample. Libraries were amplified in two PCR steps, with a second sample barcode and Illumina TruSeq adapters added in the second step. The libraries were sequenced on an Illumina NovaSeq using 2 x 150 bp paired-end reads. The paper's processing steps were these. Demultiplexing of reads and collapsing into UMI-guided consensus sequences were performed with migec v1.2.7. Using mixcr v2.1.11, the UMI consensuses were aligned to TRA and TRB V and J templates and assembled into clonotypes. Expanded or contracted clonotypes were those called significant by both edgeR and NoisET, with noise models trained on biological replicates. For edgeR calls, the thresholds were a false discovery rate-adjusted p below 0.01 and a log2 fold-change of 1. As an exploratory analysis of dynamics, max-normalized trajectories of the 1000 most abundant clonotypes were examined by PCA with hierarchical clustering. Separately sequenced CD4+ and CD8+ repertoires were used to assign a CD4 or CD8 phenotype to each responding clone. TCRdb itself trimmed the public reads at Q25 with fastp, ran MiXCR and retained productive beta chains. Each CDR3 protein appears once, grouped with its most common genes and DNA. V and J calls and clone size were set by TCRdb, not the authors. Within this sample are 200,000 to 250,000 distinct CDR3 sequences, with about 16% of them counted one time only. In total, the top ten clones hold 3% to 4.5% of the sample.

PBMCs were isolated by Ficoll-Paque density gradient centrifugation. Broader findings and caveats from the paper: The detection of some responding clones in pre-infection memory suggests that pre-existing cross-reactive memory T cells joined the SARS-CoV-2 response. Only two mild cases were covered in the study, and larger cohorts including severe cases with pre-infection samples were considered necessary. Clones that contracted from day 15 to 85 showed balanced CD4/CD8 phenotypes, whereas a second wave of clones that expanded from day 15 to 37 leaned towards CD4+. Contracting CD4+ clones were located mainly in the CM and EM memory subsets, whereas CD8+ clones were found to be enriched in EMRA. The second-wave clones that peaked on day 37 were not confirmed to be SARS-CoV-2 specific.

This sequence was found in a man aged 18 to 30 who had mild COVID-19 (a few samples of this study predate the infection). The sample titles of this study are shuffled in the database, so cell type and time point are left out; the donor was told from shared clones. The sample was PBMCs or a T cell subset sorted from them (not recorded which). In this chain, TRBV7-2 is recombined with TRBJ2-1, with 9 bases aligning to TRBD2. The DNA sequence is as follows: TGTGCCAGCAGCTTAGATGTAGCGGGGGCGAGGAATGAGCAGTTCTTC. This is translated as CASSLDVAGARNEQFF.